Below, one T cell receptor (beta chain) is given with its context. The entry originates in a study of blood T cell repertoires in COVID-19. Whole-study context: Samples taken during acute and convalescent COVID-19 were collected in the United States, Italy and Spain. PBMCs, B-cell-depleted T cells, or T cells were the source of the cDNA or gDNA that made up the material.

The CDR3 sequence is 14 residues long. Germline assignment: CDR1 LNHDA and CDR2 SQIVND (reference sequence). V was pared by 6 bases and J by 1 base, with 12 bases between. Authors' data handling: Estimated nucleated cell counts came from reference gene primer amplification. Using immunoSEQ multiplex PCR, the repertoire was profiled, and TCRdb retains in-frame clones only, with some absent. V and J calls and clone size are as listed in that table; D and trimming were resolved from the DNA. The top ten clones hold 15% of a sample with 80,000 to 100,000 clones, 78% of them seen once. The source is a human donor in a cohort sampled during active COVID-19. The chain employs TRBV19 and TRBJ1-1, with D tentatively TRBD1 (6 bases). Sequencing was done on a sample of peripheral blood. The DNA for the CDR3 is TGTGCCAGTAGCCCAACAGGGACGAACACTGAAGCTTTCTTT. This codes for CASSPTGTNTEAFF.